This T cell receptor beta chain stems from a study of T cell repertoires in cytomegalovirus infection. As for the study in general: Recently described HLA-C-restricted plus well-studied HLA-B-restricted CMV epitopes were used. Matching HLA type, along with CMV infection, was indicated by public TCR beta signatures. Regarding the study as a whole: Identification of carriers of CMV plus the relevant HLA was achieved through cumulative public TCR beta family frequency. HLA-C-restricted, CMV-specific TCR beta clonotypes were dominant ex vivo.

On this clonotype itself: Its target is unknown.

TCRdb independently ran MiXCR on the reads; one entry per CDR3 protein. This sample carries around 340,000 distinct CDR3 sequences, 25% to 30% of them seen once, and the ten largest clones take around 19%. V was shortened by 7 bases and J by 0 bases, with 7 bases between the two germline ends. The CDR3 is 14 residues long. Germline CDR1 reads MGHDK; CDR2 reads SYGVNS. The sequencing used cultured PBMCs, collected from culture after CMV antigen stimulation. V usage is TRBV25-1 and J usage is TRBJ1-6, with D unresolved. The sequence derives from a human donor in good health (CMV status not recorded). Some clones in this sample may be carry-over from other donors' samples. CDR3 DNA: TGTGCCAGCACCAAGGGCTCCTATAATTCACCCCTCCACTTT. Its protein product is CASTKGSYNSPLHF.